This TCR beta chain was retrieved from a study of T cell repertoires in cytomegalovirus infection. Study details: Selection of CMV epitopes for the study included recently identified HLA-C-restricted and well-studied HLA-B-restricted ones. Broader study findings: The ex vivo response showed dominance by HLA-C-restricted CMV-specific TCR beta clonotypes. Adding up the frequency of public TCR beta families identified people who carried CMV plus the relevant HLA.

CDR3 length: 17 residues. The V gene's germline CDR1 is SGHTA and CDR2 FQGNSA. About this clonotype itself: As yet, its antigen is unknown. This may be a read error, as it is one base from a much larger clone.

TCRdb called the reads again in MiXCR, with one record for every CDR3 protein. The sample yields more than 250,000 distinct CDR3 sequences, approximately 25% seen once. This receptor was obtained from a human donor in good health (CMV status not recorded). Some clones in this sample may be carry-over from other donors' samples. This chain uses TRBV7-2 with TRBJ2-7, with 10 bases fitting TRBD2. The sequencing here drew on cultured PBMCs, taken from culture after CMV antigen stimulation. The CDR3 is CASSKSLFSGRNYKQYF. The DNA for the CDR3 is TGTGCCAGCAGCAAGAGCCTTTTTAGCGGGAGGAACTACAAGCAGTACTTC.